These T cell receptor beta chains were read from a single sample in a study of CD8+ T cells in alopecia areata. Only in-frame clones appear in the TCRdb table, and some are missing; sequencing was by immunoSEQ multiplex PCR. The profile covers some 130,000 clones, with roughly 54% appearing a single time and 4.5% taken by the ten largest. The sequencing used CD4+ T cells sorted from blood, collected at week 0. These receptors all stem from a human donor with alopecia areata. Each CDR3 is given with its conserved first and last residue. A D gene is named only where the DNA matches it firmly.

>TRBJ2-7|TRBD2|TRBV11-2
CASSSGDYRSRQYF
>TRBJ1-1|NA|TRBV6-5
CASSRQNTEAFF
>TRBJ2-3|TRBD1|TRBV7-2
CASSFSLTGRTDTQYF
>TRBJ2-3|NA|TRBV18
CASSPKKQITDTQYF
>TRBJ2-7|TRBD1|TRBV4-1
CASSPSPDRIAEQYF
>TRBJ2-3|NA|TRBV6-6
CASGDSTTDTQYF
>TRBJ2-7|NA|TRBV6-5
CASSYSRGGYEQYF
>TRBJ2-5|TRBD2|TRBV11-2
CASNLAGSLEETQYF
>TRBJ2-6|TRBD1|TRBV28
CASSPPSRGSDYFAGANVLTF
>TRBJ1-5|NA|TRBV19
CASSILLGNSNQPQHF
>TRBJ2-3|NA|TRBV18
CASSPGGQRTDTQYF
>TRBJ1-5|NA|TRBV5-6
CASSLSGINQPQHF
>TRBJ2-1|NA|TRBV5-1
CASKPGTHNDYNEQFF
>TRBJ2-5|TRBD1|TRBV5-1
CASSARDRGQETQYF
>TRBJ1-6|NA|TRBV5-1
CASSLADAYNSPLHF
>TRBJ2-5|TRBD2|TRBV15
CATSRATSGGQETQYF
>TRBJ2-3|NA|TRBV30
CAWRLTVEGTDTQYF
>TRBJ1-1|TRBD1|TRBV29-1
CSVDFVPGRGRTEAFF
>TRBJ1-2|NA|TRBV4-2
CASSQAPGSDYGYTF
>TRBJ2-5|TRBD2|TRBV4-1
CASSSSGSPSQETQYF
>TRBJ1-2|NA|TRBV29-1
CSVGDGFPTANYGYTF
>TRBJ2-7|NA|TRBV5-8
CASSLAMVEQYF
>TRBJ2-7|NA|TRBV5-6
CASSLLPGDYEQYF
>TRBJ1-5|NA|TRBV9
CASSASPHQPQHF
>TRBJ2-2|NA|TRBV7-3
CASSTGFLNTGELFF
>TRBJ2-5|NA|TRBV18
CASSPRRLQETQYF
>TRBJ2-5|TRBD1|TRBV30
CAWRQGETQYF
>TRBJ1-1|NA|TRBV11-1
CASSLASLTEAFF
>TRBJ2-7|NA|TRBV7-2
CASSLGQEDEQYF
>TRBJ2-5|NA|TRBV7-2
CASSLASGRETQYF
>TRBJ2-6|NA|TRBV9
CASSKQGTGANVLTF